These 9 T cell receptor beta chains were all obtained from the same sample, sequenced in a study of blood T cell repertoires in COVID-19 (dated by TCRdb to 2019 to 2021). Library construction relied on the immunoSEQ multiplex PCR assay. Imported from immuneACCESS, the table was reduced by TCRdb to in-frame sequences with V and J called. These copies leave out some clones; in studies compared against another copy, an unresolved V gene accounts for under half, and the cause of the remainder is not known. The sample profile shows 350,000 or so clones; under 95% of them were found once. The top ten constitute roughly 18% of the sample. Sequencing used PBMCs or T cells enriched from blood (not recorded which). The receptors stem from a woman between 25 and 40 years old who had recovered from COVID-19.

This chain joins TRBV6-5 and TRBJ1-6, with D perhaps matching TRBD1 (6 bases). Trimming stripped 4 bases from V and 5 bases from J, with 9 bases between. Germline-derived CDR1 and CDR2 are MNHEY and SVGAGI. The CDR3 is 14 residues long. CDR3 in amino acids: CASSSWTDNSPLHF. The CDR3 region has the DNA TGTGCCAGCAGTTCCTGGACAGATAATTCACCCCTCCACTTT.

The chain is built from TRBV28 and TRBJ1-5, with D unresolved. Trimming removed 3 bases from V and 2 bases from J, with 8 bases in between. CDR1 MDHEN and CDR2 SYDVKM come from the germline V gene. The CDR3 is 14 amino acids. The CDR3 nucleotides are TGTGCCAGCAGTTTCGCAAGCGGCAATCAGCCCCAGCATTTT. It codes for CASSFASGNQPQHF.

This chain links TRBV19 with TRBJ1-5, with 8 bases fitting TRBD1. Unmatched junction bases numbered 13, after V lost 5 bases and J lost 7 bases. The CDR3 extends over 16 amino acids. Per the germline V gene, CDR1 is LNHDA and CDR2 is SQIVND (reference sequence). The CDR3 protein is CASSLGSYRGGQPQHF. Written as DNA, the CDR3 is TGTGCCAGTAGTCTCGGGTCTTACAGGGGGGGACAGCCCCAGCATTTT.

This clone appeared once. The chain links TRBV5-8 to TRBJ2-1, with TRBD1 matching 7 bases. V trimming: 4 bases; J trimming: 4 bases; junction bases outside the gene matches: 5. This CDR3 contains 14 residues. The germline V gene encodes CDR1 SGHTS and CDR2 YDEGEE. This chain's CDR3 is CASSKGQIYNEQFF. In DNA form, the CDR3 reads TGTGCCAGCAGCAAGGGACAGATTTACAATGAGCAGTTCTTC. The full variable domain, its missing parts supplied by reference TRBV5-8 and TRBJ2-1, is EAGVTQSPTHLIKTRGQQATLRCSPISGHTSVYWYQQALGLGLQFLLWYDEGEERNRGNFPPRFSGRQFPNYSSELNVNALELEDSALYLCASSKGQIYNEQFFGPGTRLTVL.

The genes are TRBV19 and TRBJ2-7; tentatively, D is TRBD1 (6 bases). From germline, CDR1 is LNHDA and CDR2 SQIVND (reference sequence). The length of the CDR3 is 14 residues. The V and J ends lost 2 bases and 4 bases respectively, with 12 bases between them. Here the CDR3 DNA reads TGTGCCAGTAGTATATCCACAGGGACGTACGAGCAGTACTTC. Its translation: CASSISTGTYEQYF.

The chain is built from TRBV21-1 and TRBJ1-5. TRBV21-1 is reported as a pseudogene. The CDR3 length is 15 residues. The CDR3 region is CASSVRSQSWQPQHF. CDR3 bases: TGTGCCAGCAGCGTGCGGAGTCAGTCTTGGCAGCCCCAGCATTTT.

With regard to this clone: Other DNA sequences of this sample code for an identical CDR3. The rearrangement joins TRBV9 to TRBJ2-3; D perhaps matches TRBD2 (5 bases). Germline V gene lookup returns CDR1 SGDLS and CDR2 YYNGEE. V was cut by 2 bases and J by 1 base, with 5 bases left in between. The CDR3 totals 13 residues. CDR3 in amino acids: CASSVSGTDTQYF. The DNA for the CDR3 is TGTGCCAGCAGCGTTAGCGGCACAGATACGCAGTATTTT. Looking up the rest from reference TRBV9 and TRBJ2-3 gives the full variable domain: DSGVTQTPKHLITATGQRVTLRCSPRSGDLSVYWYQQSLDQGLQFLIQYYNGEERAKGNILERFSAQQFPDLHSELNLSSLELGDSALYFCASSVSGTDTQYFGPGTRLTVL.

The genes are TRBV11-2 and TRBJ2-7; D remains ambiguous. This CDR3 spans 15 amino acids. Germline V gene data show CDR1 as SGHAT and CDR2 as FQNNGV. V shed 7 bases and J shed 2 bases, with 18 bases lying between them. CDR3 sequence: CASTLFGFQAYEQYF. The CDR3 nucleotides are TGTGCCAGCACCCTGTTTGGCTTCCAAGCCTACGAGCAGTACTTC. The full variable domain, completed using reference TRBV11-2 and TRBJ2-7, is EAGVAQSPRYKIIEKRQSVAFWCNPISGHATLYWYQQILGQGPKLLIQFQNNGVVDDSQLPKDRFSAERLKGVDSTLKIQPAKLEDSAVYLCASTLFGFQAYEQYFGPGTRLTVT.

The V and J genes are TRBV28 and TRBJ1-2; D uncertain. Germline values: CDR1 MDHEN, CDR2 SYDVKM. Trimming removed 6 bases at V and 4 bases at J, with 18 bases between. The CDR3 runs 15 residues. CDR3 sequence reads: CASSPPFGRLYGYTF. CDR3 DNA: TGTGCCAGCAGCCCCCCCTTCGGTCGCCTCTATGGCTACACCTTC.